Below are 15 T cell receptor beta chains sequenced from a single sample in a study of blood T cell repertoires in COVID-19. Produced via immunoSEQ multiplex PCR; TCRdb's table is partial and in-frame only. The sample lists roughly 60,000 clones, 75% to 95% occurring once. The sample was peripheral blood. Receptors were obtained from a woman of 80 years or more with active COVID-19.

The chain couples TRBV18 to TRBJ2-7, with D perhaps TRBD1 (5 bases). Germline V gene lookup returns CDR1 KGHSH and CDR2 LQKENI. The CDR3 runs 14 residues. V lost 2 bases and J lost 7, with 15 bases in between. DNA for the CDR3: TGTGCCAGCTCACCAGCAGCGACGAAGGGGGAGCAGTACTTC. Protein product: CASSPAATKGEQYF.

The J gene is TRBJ2-3, the V gene TRBV5-6; D not certain. This CDR3 comprises 11 residues. V was clipped by 5 bases and J by 3 bases, with 4 bases between them. Germline CDR1 is SGHDT and CDR2 is YYEEEE. CDR3 region: CASSSTDTQYF. The CDR3 DNA reads as TGTGCCAGCAGTAGTACAGATACGCAGTATTTT. The full variable domain, in which reference TRBV5-6 and TRBJ2-3 provide the parts outside the CDR3, is DAGVTQSPTHLIKTRGQQVTLRCSPKSGHDTVSWYQQALGQGPQFIFQYYEEEERQRGNFPDRFSGHQFPNYSSELNVNALLLGDSALYLCASSSTDTQYFGPGTRLTVL.

The V and J genes are TRBV11-1 and TRBJ2-3; D may be TRBD1 (5 bases). Trimming removed 0 bases at V and 6 bases at J, with 10 bases between. Germline V CDR1 and CDR2: SGHAT, FQDESV (reference sequence). CDR3 length equals 14 residues. The CDR3 loop is CASSLAGARDTQYF. CDR3 bases: TGTGCCAGCAGCTTAGCTGGGGCTCGGGATACGCAGTATTTT.

V and J are TRBV5-1 and TRBJ1-1, with D perhaps TRBD1 (5 bases). V lost 0 bases and J 2 bases, leaving 23 bases between the germline ends. CDR1 is SGHRS, CDR2 YFSETQ, per germline. This CDR3 has 19 residues. Here the CDR3 reads CASSLGSGKGLHGNTEAFF. DNA for the CDR3: TGCGCCAGCAGCTTGGGTAGTGGGAAGGGGCTTCACGGAAACACTGAAGCTTTCTTT.

This chain joins TRBV7-2 and TRBJ2-1; D gene ambiguous. V lost 5 bases and J 10 bases, leaving 12 bases between the germline ends. The CDR3 loop spans 12 amino acids. The germline V gene has CDR1 SGHTA and CDR2 FQGNSA. CDR3 DNA sequence: TGTGCCAGCAGCCAAGCCGTCGGGGAGCAGTTCTTC. Translated: CASSQAVGEQFF.

This chain links TRBV7-9 with TRBJ2-7; TRBD1 matches at 9 bases. Germline loops: CDR1 SEHNR, CDR2 FQNEAQ (reference sequence). J lost 6 bases, V lost 6 bases, and 18 bases had no gene match. This CDR3 has 17 amino acids. The CDR3 region is CASRSAAWDRVGGEQYF. In nucleotides, the CDR3 is TGTGCCAGCAGATCAGCCGCCTGGGACAGGGTGGGAGGCGAGCAGTACTTC.

The V call is TRBV28, the J call TRBJ1-3; no firm D call. Trimming cost V 6 bases and J 0 bases, with 9 bases left between them. The V gene's germline CDR1 is MDHEN and CDR2 SYDVKM. This CDR3 spans 14 amino acids. CDR3 in DNA: TGTGCCAGCAGCCTTATAGACTCTGGAAACACCATATATTTT. The encoded protein is CASSLIDSGNTIYF. The full variable domain, completed using reference TRBV28 and TRBJ1-3, is DVKVTQSSRYLVKRTGEKVFLECVQDMDHENMFWYRQDPGLGLRLIYFSYDVKMKEKGDIPEGYSVSREKKERFSLILESASTNQTSMYLCASSLIDSGNTIYFGEGSWLTVV.

V and J are TRBV4-1 and TRBJ2-3; TRBD2 aligns across 9 bases. J was trimmed by 3 bases and V by 6 bases; bases with no gene match: 10. Germline CDR1 and CDR2: MGHRA and YSYEKL. There are 16 residues in the CDR3. The CDR3 protein is CASSTPGGGATDTQYF. For the CDR3, the DNA is TGCGCCAGCAGTACCCCTGGCGGGGGGGCTACAGATACGCAGTATTTT.

The table lists this clone with a count of one. This chain uses TRBV28 with TRBJ1-2, with 7 nucleotides matching TRBD1. This CDR3 has 14 amino acids. The J segment lost 7 bases and the V segment lost 5 bases, leaving 10 bases of the junction unmatched. Germline lookup yields CDR1 MDHEN and CDR2 SYDVKM. The CDR3 bases are TGTGCCAGCAGTCCTAGGACAGGTATACGTGGCTACACCTTC. Protein product: CASSPRTGIRGYTF.

The chain uses TRBV20-1 and TRBJ1-2, with D maybe TRBD1 (6 bases). This CDR3 contains 12 residues. Trimming took 3 bases from V and 8 from J, leaving 13 bases between them. The germline V gene encodes CDR1 DFQATT and CDR2 SNEGSKA (reference sequence). The chain's CDR3 is CSASPGGSGYTF. The CDR3 DNA is TGCAGTGCTAGTCCGGGGGGCTCAGGCTACACCTTC.

The CDR3 DNA follows: TGTGCCACCAGTGGAGGGAGGGAAAATTCACCCCTCCACTTT. Translation gives CATSGGRENSPLHF. The V and J genes are TRBV24-1 and TRBJ1-6; no clear D. V was cut by 5 bases and J by 7 bases, with 11 bases left in between. CDR1 is KGHDR, CDR2 SFDVKD, per germline. The CDR3 contains 14 residues.

This chain connects TRBV4-1 to TRBJ2-7, with 7 bases fitting TRBD2. The J segment lost 2 bases and the V segment lost 3 bases, leaving 7 bases of the junction unmatched. Germline lookup yields CDR1 MGHRA and CDR2 YSYEKL. The CDR3 has 15 amino acids. CDR3 protein: CASSHWRLAAYEQYF. The CDR3 DNA sequence: TGCGCCAGCAGCCATTGGAGGCTAGCGGCCTACGAGCAGTACTTC.

V is TRBV29-1 and J is TRBJ1-2; 7 bases match TRBD1. Germline CDR1 reads SQVTM; CDR2 reads ANQGSEA. The J segment lost 0 bases and the V segment lost 6 bases, leaving 4 bases of the junction unmatched. There are 13 residues in the CDR3. CDR3 sequence (DNA): TGCAGCGTATCGGGACAGTCTAACTATGGCTACACCTTC. Residues: CSVSGQSNYGYTF.

Here the CDR3 reads CASSSPGGYNEQFF. CDR3 DNA sequence: TGTGCCAGCAGCTCCCCGGGGGGGTACAATGAGCAGTTCTTC. The chain is built from TRBV5-4 and TRBJ2-1; 8 nucleotides align to TRBD2. The germline V gene has CDR1 SGHNT and CDR2 YYREEE (reference sequence). The trim removed 3 bases at V and 4 bases at J, leaving 3 bases unmatched. This CDR3 contains 14 residues.

The chain employs TRBV7-2 and TRBJ1-2; the D gene is possibly TRBD1 (5 bases). CDR3 length: 15 residues. Trimming removed 1 base at V and 1 base at J, with 10 bases between. CDR1 is SGHTA and CDR2 is FQGNSA in the germline V gene. CDR3 sequence reads: CASSLDRTLNYGYTF. CDR3 DNA sequence: TGTGCCAGCAGCTTAGACAGGACGCTTAACTATGGCTACACCTTC.